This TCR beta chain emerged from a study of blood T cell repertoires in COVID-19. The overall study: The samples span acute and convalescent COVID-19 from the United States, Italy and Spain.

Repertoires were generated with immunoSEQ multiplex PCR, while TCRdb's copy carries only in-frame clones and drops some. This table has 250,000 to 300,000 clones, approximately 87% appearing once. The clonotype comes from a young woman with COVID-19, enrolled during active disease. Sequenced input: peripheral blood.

CDR3 amino acids: CATSDPTGGEGYTF. The CDR3 region has the DNA TGTGCCACCAGTGATCCTACAGGGGGCGAAGGCTACACCTTC. The genes are TRBV24-1 and TRBJ1-2; TRBD1 agrees at 9 bases. The V gene end was trimmed by 3 bases and the J gene end by 8 bases; junction bases not matched to a gene: 6. The CDR3 has 14 residues. CDR1 KGHDR and CDR2 SFDVKD come from the germline V gene.